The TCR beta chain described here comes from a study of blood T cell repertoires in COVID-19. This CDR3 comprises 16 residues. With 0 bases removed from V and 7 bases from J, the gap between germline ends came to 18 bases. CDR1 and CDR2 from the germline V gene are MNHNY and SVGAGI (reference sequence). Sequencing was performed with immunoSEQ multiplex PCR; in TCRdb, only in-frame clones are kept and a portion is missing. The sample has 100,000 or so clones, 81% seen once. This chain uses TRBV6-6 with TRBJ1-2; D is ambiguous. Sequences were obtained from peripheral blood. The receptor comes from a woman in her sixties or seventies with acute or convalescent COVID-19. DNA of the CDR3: TGTGCCAGCAGTTACTCAGCCGTTTTGAGCAACAGTGGCTACACCTTC. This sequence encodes CASSYSAVLSNSGYTF.